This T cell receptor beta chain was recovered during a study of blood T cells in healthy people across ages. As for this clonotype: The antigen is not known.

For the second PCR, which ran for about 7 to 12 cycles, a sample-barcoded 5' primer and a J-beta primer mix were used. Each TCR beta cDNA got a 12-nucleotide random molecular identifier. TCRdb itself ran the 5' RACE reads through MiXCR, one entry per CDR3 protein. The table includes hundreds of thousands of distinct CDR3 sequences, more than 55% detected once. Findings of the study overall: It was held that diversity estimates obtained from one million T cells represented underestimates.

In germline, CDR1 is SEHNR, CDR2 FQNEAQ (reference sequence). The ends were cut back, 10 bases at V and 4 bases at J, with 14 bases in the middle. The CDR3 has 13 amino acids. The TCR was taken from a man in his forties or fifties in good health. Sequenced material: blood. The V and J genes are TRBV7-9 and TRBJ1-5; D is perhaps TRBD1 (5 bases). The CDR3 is CAIQTEKNQPQHF. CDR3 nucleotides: TGTGCCATACAGACAGAGAAGAATCAGCCCCAGCATTTT.